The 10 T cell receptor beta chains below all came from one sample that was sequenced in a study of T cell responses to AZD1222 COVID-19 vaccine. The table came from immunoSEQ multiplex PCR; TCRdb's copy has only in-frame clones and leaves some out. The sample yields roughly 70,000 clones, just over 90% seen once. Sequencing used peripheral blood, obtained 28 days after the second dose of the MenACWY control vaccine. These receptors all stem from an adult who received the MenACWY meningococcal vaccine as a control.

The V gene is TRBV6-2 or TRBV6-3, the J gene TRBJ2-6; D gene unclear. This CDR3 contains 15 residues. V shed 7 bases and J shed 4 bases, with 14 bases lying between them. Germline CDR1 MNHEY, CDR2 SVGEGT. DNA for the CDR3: TGTGCCAGCACCCCCTGGGGATCCGGGGCCAACGTCCTGACTTTC. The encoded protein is CASTPWGSGANVLTF.

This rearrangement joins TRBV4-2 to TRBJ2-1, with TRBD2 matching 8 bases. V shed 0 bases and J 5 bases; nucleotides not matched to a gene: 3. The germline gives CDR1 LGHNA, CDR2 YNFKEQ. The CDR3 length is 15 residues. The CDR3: CASSQDIGRDNEQFF. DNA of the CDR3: TGTGCCAGCAGCCAAGATATCGGGAGGGACAATGAGCAGTTCTTC.

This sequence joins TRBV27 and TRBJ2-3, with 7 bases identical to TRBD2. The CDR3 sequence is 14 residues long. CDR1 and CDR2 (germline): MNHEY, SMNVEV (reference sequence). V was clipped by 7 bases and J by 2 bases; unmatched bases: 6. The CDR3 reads CASTPSGYTDTQYF. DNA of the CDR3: TGTGCCAGCACCCCTAGCGGATACACAGATACGCAGTATTTT.

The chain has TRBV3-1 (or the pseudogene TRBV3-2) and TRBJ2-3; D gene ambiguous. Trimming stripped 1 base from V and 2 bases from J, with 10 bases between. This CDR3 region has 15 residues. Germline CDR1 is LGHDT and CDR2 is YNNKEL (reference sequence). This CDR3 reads CASSQGGGFTDTQYF. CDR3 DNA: TGTGCCAGCAGCCAAGGGGGTGGCTTCACAGATACGCAGTATTTT.

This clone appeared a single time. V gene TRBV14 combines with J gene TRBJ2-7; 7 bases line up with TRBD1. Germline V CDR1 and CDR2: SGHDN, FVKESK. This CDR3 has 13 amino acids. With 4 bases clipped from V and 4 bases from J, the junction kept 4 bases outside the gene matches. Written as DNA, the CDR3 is TGTGCCAGCAGCCTCCAACAGGGGTACGAGCAGTACTTC. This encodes CASSLQQGYEQYF.

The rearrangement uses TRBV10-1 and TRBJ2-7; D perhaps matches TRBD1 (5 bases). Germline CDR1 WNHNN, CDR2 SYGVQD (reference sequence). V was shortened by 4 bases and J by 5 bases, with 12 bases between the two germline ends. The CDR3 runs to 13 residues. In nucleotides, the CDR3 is TGCGCCAGCAGTGGGACAATTGGGCACGAGCAGTACTTC. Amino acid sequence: CASSGTIGHEQYF.

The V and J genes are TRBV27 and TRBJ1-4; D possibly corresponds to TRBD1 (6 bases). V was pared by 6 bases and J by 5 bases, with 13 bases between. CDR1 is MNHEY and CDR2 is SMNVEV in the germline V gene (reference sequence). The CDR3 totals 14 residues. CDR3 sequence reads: CASRGTGFNEKLFF. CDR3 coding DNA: TGTGCCAGCAGGGGAACAGGGTTCAATGAAAAACTGTTTTTT.

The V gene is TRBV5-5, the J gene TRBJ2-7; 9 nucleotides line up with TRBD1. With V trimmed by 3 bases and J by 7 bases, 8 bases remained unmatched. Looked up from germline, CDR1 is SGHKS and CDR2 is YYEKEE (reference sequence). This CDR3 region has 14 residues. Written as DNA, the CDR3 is TGTGCCAGCAGCTATGAACAGGGGGCGCGAGAGCAGTACTTC. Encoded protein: CASSYEQGAREQYF.

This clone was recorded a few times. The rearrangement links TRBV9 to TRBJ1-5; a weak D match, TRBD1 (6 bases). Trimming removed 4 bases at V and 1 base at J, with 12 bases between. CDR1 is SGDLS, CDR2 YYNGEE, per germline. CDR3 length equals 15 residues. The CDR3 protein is CASSPGGGSNQPQHF. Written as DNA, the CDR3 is TGTGCCAGCAGCCCCGGGGGGGGCAGCAATCAGCCCCAGCATTTT.

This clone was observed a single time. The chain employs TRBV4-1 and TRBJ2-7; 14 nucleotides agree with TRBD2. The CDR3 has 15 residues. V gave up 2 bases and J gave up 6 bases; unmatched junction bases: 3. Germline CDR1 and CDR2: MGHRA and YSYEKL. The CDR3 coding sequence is TGCGCCAGCAGCCAAATGGGACTAGCGGGAGCCGAGCAGTACTTC. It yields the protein CASSQMGLAGAEQYF.